These 28 T cell receptor beta chains were all obtained from the same sample, sequenced in a study of spatial heterogeneity in lung cancer. TCRdb reprocessed the 5' RACE reads with MiXCR, giving one entry per CDR3 protein. This sample has 25,000 to 35,000 distinct CDR3 sequences; roughly 10% occur once, and the top ten carry about 30%. Time point given: blood at routine non-recurrence follow-up after resection. The specimen comprised PBMCs, sampled at follow-up. The receptors come from a female donor with early-stage non-small cell lung cancer.

The sample holds a few counts of this clonotype. The rearrangement uses TRBV7-2 and TRBJ2-7, with D possibly TRBD2 on 6 matching bases. This CDR3 is built from 14 residues. V was pared by 1 base and J by 3 bases, with 10 bases between. The germline V gene has CDR1 SGHTA and CDR2 FQGNSA. CDR3 region: CASSLGLALYEQYF. CDR3 sequence (DNA): TGTGCCAGCAGCTTAGGTCTAGCGCTCTACGAGCAGTACTTC.

This clonotype was detected many times. The rearrangement links TRBV29-1 to TRBJ2-3, with D perhaps matching TRBD2 (6 bases). Germline values: CDR1 SQVTM, CDR2 ANQGSEA. This CDR3 is built from 15 residues. V lost 4 bases and J lost 1, with 15 bases in between. The CDR3 nucleotides are TGCAGCGTTGCGGCGGCTAGCGTGGGCACAGATACGCAGTATTTT. The encoded protein is CSVAAASVGTDTQYF.

This clonotype came up many times. The chain couples TRBV3-1 to TRBJ1-5; unclear D gene. The CDR3 extends over 15 amino acids. V lost 0 bases, J lost 1 base, and 7 bases lay in between. CDR1 and CDR2 from the germline V gene are LGHDT and YNNKEL (reference sequence). CDR3 sequence: CASSQDSVSNQPQHF. The CDR3 DNA follows: TGTGCCAGCAGCCAAGATTCGGTGAGCAATCAGCCCCAGCATTTT.

This clonotype was picked up many times. This chain connects TRBV5-1 to TRBJ2-7; D may correspond to TRBD1 or TRBD2 (5 bases each). Per the germline V gene, CDR1 is SGHRS and CDR2 is YFSETQ. V lost 0 bases and J 2 bases, leaving 9 bases between the germline ends. The CDR3 totals 14 residues. The DNA of the CDR3 is TGCGCCAGCAGCTTGGATGGGGACGCCTACGAGCAGTACTTC. Amino acid sequence: CASSLDGDAYEQYF.

This clonotype was seen a handful of times. The chain combines TRBV5-8 with TRBJ2-7, with D perhaps TRBD1 or TRBD2 (5 bases each). This CDR3 region has 15 residues. Germline V gives CDR1 SGHTS, CDR2 YDEGEE. V gave up 1 base and J gave up 1 base, with 12 bases separating them. The DNA for the CDR3 is TGTGCCAGCAGCTTGTGGCGAGGGACGTCCTACGAGCAGTACTTC. The encoded protein is CASSLWRGTSYEQYF.

The V gene is TRBV5-4, the J gene TRBJ2-6; D unclear. CDR3 length equals 14 residues. V gave up 6 bases and J gave up 0 bases, with 7 bases separating them. Germline CDR1 reads SGHNT; CDR2 reads YYREEE (reference sequence). The CDR3 bases are TGTGCCAGCAAACGGTTCTCTGGGGCCAACGTCCTGACTTTC. This gives the protein CASKRFSGANVLTF. The whole variable domain, filled in from reference TRBV5-4 and TRBJ2-6, reads ETGVTQSPTHLIKTRGQQVTLRCSSQSGHNTVSWYQQALGQGPQFIFQYYREEENGRGNFPPRFSGLQFPNYSSELNVNALELDDSALYLCASKRFSGANVLTFGAGSRLTVL.

This chain connects TRBV7-2 to TRBJ2-3; the match to TRBD2 covers 8 bases. The CDR3 extends over 16 amino acids. Germline-derived CDR1 and CDR2 are SGHTA and FQGNSA. V shed 7 bases and J 2 bases; nucleotides not matched to a gene: 11. The CDR3 DNA is TGTGCCAGCATCCAGAGGGTAGCGGGGTTCACAGATACGCAGTATTTT. Amino acid sequence: CASIQRVAGFTDTQYF.

By frequency in the sample, this clonotype is medium-sized. The V gene is TRBV28, the J gene TRBJ2-2; possible D gene TRBD2, 6 bases. With 3 bases removed from V and 4 bases from J, the gap between germline ends came to 15 bases. From germline, CDR1 is MDHEN and CDR2 SYDVKM. The CDR3 extends over 16 amino acids. The CDR3 loop reads CASSFGTNGGTGELFF. The CDR3 DNA is TGTGCCAGCAGTTTCGGGACCAACGGGGGCACCGGGGAGCTGTTTTTT.

In its sample, this clonotype was seen many times. The chain uses TRBV19 and TRBJ1-1, with D uncertain. Germline V gene lookup returns CDR1 LNHDA and CDR2 SQIVND (reference sequence). The CDR3 spans 13 residues. Trimming stripped 4 bases from V and 4 bases from J, with 10 bases between. CDR3 in amino acids: CASSTGLSTEAFF. In DNA form, the CDR3 reads TGTGCCAGTAGTACCGGCCTCAGCACTGAAGCTTTCTTT.

This chain uses TRBV7-2 with TRBJ2-7, with TRBD2 identical over 10 bases. The germline V gene has CDR1 SGHTA and CDR2 FQGNSA. V was clipped by 5 bases and J by 2 bases; unmatched bases: 6. The CDR3 extends over 15 amino acids. CDR3 sequence (DNA): TGTGCCAGCAGCCCTTTAGCGGGGGGCGCCTACGAGCAGTACTTC. It encodes CASSPLAGGAYEQYF.

This clonotype came up many times. CDR3 sequence (DNA): TGCGCCAGCAGCTCCAGACAGGGCTACGAGCAGTACTTC. Translated: CASSSRQGYEQYF. This sequence joins TRBV5-1 and TRBJ2-7; 7 nucleotides agree with TRBD1. This CDR3 comprises 13 residues. V trimming: 3 bases; J trimming: 3 bases; junction bases outside the gene matches: 3. Germline-derived CDR1 and CDR2 are SGHRS and YFSETQ.

This clonotype was seen repeatedly, ten times or more. This chain joins TRBV29-1 and TRBJ2-5, with D uncertain. V was trimmed by 3 bases and J by 5 bases, leaving 22 bases between them. The CDR3 consists of 16 residues. From germline, CDR1 is SQVTM and CDR2 ANQGSEA. CDR3 sequence (DNA): TGCAGCGTTGACTCCGCCTCCGACATGGTGATGGAGACCCAGTACTTC. Amino acids: CSVDSASDMVMETQYF.

V usage is TRBV28 and J usage is TRBJ1-1; TRBD1 might be the D (5 bases). Germline V gene data show CDR1 as MDHEN and CDR2 as SYDVKM. The CDR3 extends over 15 amino acids. V gave up 5 bases and J gave up 2 bases, with 15 bases separating them. The CDR3 nucleotides are TGTGCCAGCAGTCCCGGGACCTCCGGCAACACTGAAGCTTTCTTT. Translating gives CASSPGTSGNTEAFF.

This clonotype showed up many times. V usage is TRBV10-3 and J usage is TRBJ2-1, with 9 bases fitting TRBD2. CDR1 and CDR2 from the germline V gene are ENHRY and SYGVKD. The V and J ends lost 11 bases and 5 bases, in that order; junction bases with no gene match: 7. This CDR3 comprises 13 residues. CDR3 bases: TGTGCCTCCGGCGGGGGGGCAAACAATGAGCAGTTCTTC. Its translation: CASGGGANNEQFF.

This clonotype has a handful of counts. The chain recombines TRBV20-1 with TRBJ2-7, with 9 nucleotides matching TRBD1. CDR1 is DFQATT and CDR2 is SNEGSKA in the germline V gene (reference sequence). V lost 5 bases, J lost 3 bases, and 5 bases stayed unmatched. The CDR3 has 13 amino acids. Here the CDR3 reads CSASGTGNYEQYF. CDR3 nucleotides: TGCAGTGCTTCCGGGACAGGGAACTACGAGCAGTACTTC.

There are a few counts of this clonotype. In nucleotides, the CDR3 is TGTGCCAGCAGCCGCTCTACAGGGGCTGCAAACACCATATATTTT. Translation: CASSRSTGAANTIYF. The J gene is TRBJ1-3, the V gene TRBV6-6, with 7 bases aligning to TRBD1. Unmatched junction bases numbered 11, after V lost 6 bases and J lost 6 bases. The CDR3 has 15 amino acids. CDR1 and CDR2 from the germline V gene are MNHNY and SVGAGI (reference sequence).

As for this clonotype: Since a much larger clone is just one base distant, this may be a read error. This chain connects TRBV18 to TRBJ2-1, with D possibly being TRBD1 (5 bases). This CDR3 is 13 amino acids long. Germline assignment: CDR1 KGHSH and CDR2 LQKENI. This CDR3 is CVSSPGSTVFDCF. The CDR3 DNA follows: TGTGTCAGCTCACCAGGGTCGACAGTGTTTGACTGTTTC.

This clonotype occurred many times. The chain has TRBV7-2 and TRBJ1-2, with TRBD1 matching 9 bases. The CDR3 covers 14 residues. Trimming took 5 bases from V and 2 from J; bases not matched to a gene: 3. Germline-derived CDR1 and CDR2 are SGHTA and FQGNSA. CDR3: CASSPGQGNYGYTF. The CDR3 DNA reads TGTGCCAGCAGCCCCGGACAGGGGAACTATGGCTACACCTTC.

This chain uses TRBV29-1 with TRBJ2-7; D may correspond to TRBD1 or TRBD2 (5 bases each). The CDR3 sequence is 13 residues long. Trimming cost V 6 bases and J 3 bases, with 15 bases left between them. Germline loops: CDR1 SQVTM, CDR2 ANQGSEA. CDR3 residues: CSVRGGGRYEQYF. The CDR3 coding sequence is TGCAGCGTGAGGGGCGGCGGCCGCTACGAGCAGTACTTC.

The V call is TRBV20-1, the J call TRBJ1-1; 10 bases align to TRBD1. The CDR3 loop spans 15 amino acids. Losses at the gene ends were 3 bases for V and 1 base for J; bases not matched to a gene: 5. Germline CDR1 is DFQATT and CDR2 is SNEGSKA (reference sequence). CDR3 amino acids: CSASLRQGANTEAFF. The CDR3 coding sequence is TGCAGTGCTAGCCTGAGACAGGGGGCGAACACTGAAGCTTTCTTT.

The chain employs TRBV6-1 and TRBJ2-3; D gene unclear. Trimming left V 1 base short and J 5 bases short, with 10 bases between. This CDR3 spans 14 amino acids. CDR1 is MNHNS and CDR2 is SASEGT in the germline V gene. The CDR3 here is CASSEGGLKDTQYF. CDR3 DNA sequence: TGTGCCAGCAGTGAAGGTGGCCTGAAAGATACGCAGTATTTT.

V and J are TRBV5-5 and TRBJ2-3, with D perhaps TRBD1 (6 bases). Germline values: CDR1 SGHKS, CDR2 YYEKEE (reference sequence). Trimming cost V 5 bases and J 4 bases, with 20 bases left between them. The length of the CDR3 is 16 residues. CDR3 region: CASSPISGAPADTQYF. The CDR3 nucleotides are TGTGCCAGCAGTCCTATTTCAGGGGCCCCGGCAGATACGCAGTATTTT.

This clonotype occurred many times. The chain links TRBV6-4 to TRBJ2-3; D not certain. The CDR3 length is 14 residues. V was shortened by 3 bases and J by 0 bases, with 7 bases between the two germline ends. Germline CDR1 is MRHNA and CDR2 is SNTAGT. The CDR3 DNA reads as TGTGCCAGCAGTGAGTCGGCCAGCACAGATACGCAGTATTTT. Amino acid sequence: CASSESASTDTQYF.

The rearrangement joins TRBV9 to TRBJ2-5; D unclear. The V end lost 0 bases, the J end lost 0 bases, and 9 bases lay between the germline ends. Germline loops: CDR1 SGDLS, CDR2 YYNGEE. The CDR3 has 15 amino acids. The CDR3 DNA reads as TGTGCCAGCAGCGTAGAGTTCAGGTACCAAGAGACCCAGTACTTC. Translating it yields CASSVEFRYQETQYF.

This clonotype showed up many times. J is TRBJ2-2 and V is TRBV12-5; D ambiguous. The CDR3 has 15 amino acids. CDR1 LGHNT and CDR2 FRNRAP come from the germline V gene. V was shortened by 4 bases and J by 2 bases, with 11 bases between the two germline ends. This CDR3 is CASGSAGSNTGELFF. CDR3 bases: TGTGCTAGTGGTTCAGCCGGGTCAAACACCGGGGAGCTGTTTTTT.

This clonotype was seen at least ten times. The CDR3 DNA follows: TGTGCCAGCAGCCTGGACAGGGTAGCGTTCGGAAACACCATATATTTT. Translating gives CASSLDRVAFGNTIYF. This chain uses TRBV7-2 with TRBJ1-3; TRBD1 agrees at 8 bases. There are 16 residues in the CDR3. Germline assignment: CDR1 SGHTA and CDR2 FQGNSA. V gave up 5 bases and J gave up 4 bases; unmatched junction bases: 10.

This clonotype was counted many times. The chain links TRBV24-1 to TRBJ2-3; no firm D call. CDR1 KGHDR and CDR2 SFDVKD come from the germline V gene. Trimming removed 4 bases from V and 4 bases from J, with 11 bases in between. The CDR3 is 14 amino acids. CDR3: CATSDLGPADTQYF. In DNA form, the CDR3 reads TGTGCCACCAGTGACCTCGGACCTGCAGATACGCAGTATTTT.

This clonotype was picked up many times. Here the CDR3 reads CASITGFGSPLHF. CDR3 in DNA: TGTGCCAGCATAACAGGGTTCGGTTCACCCCTCCACTTT. The chain carries TRBV28 and TRBJ1-6, with a possible D match to TRBD1 (6 bases). V was clipped by 7 bases and J by 9 bases, with 13 bases between them. The CDR3 extends over 13 amino acids. Looked up from germline, CDR1 is MDHEN and CDR2 is SYDVKM.